This T cell receptor beta chain is drawn from a study of CD8 T cells in Susac syndrome (dated by TCRdb to the late 2010s). About the study as a whole: Of the Susac syndrome patients who were sequenced, roughly six had clinically active disease and roughly 8 were in clinical remission. At blood withdrawal, Susac syndrome patients were either therapy-naive, taking corticosteroids (in some cases with IVIg as well), or taking IVIg alone. Whether CD8+ T cell activation and differentiation in Susac syndrome was antigen driven was tested using repertoire sequencing. The clonality of the CD8+ T cell repertoire was compared across 12 healthy donors, around 14 Susac syndrome patients and about 16 multiple sclerosis patients. Points the paper makes about the study in general: Clonal expansion was observed in Susac syndrome CD8+ repertoires, with the highest expansion in CD8+ TEMRA cells and greater expansion in clinically active than in remitting patients. Looking at Susac-specific public clones, the researchers identified around 15 in the total CD8+ repertoire and roughly 5 in the CD8+ TEMRA repertoire. The number of individuals in the TCR sequencing and HLA analysis was recognized as being relatively small.

Concerning this clonotype: Its antigen specificity is not known. The record has no base qualities; no much larger clone is one base away.

Peripheral blood CD8+ and CD4+ T cells from healthy donors, Susac syndrome patients and multiple sclerosis patients were profiled by high-throughput TCR beta sequencing. The Susac syndrome patients fulfilled recently defined diagnostic criteria for definite or probable disease. CD8+ TEMRA cells were enriched by FACS, while bulk CD8+ and CD4+ T cells were purified by magnetic negative isolation. Blood was collected in EDTA tubes and processed within 24 hours, with PBMCs isolated through density gradient centrifugation. PBMCs destined for TCR sequencing were cryopreserved in liquid nitrogen and later thawed in a 37 °C water bath. The sorted or isolated CD4+, CD8+ and CD8+ TEMRA cells reached a purity of at least 90%. RNA was extracted using the RNeasy kit, and roughly 0.45 to 1 ug of the RNA was reverse transcribed with random hexamers. The immunoSEQ multiplex PCR assay, which covers 54 Vbeta and 13 Jbeta segments, was used to amplify TCR beta CDR3 regions. PCR amplification bias was corrected using a synthetic template baseline for primer optimization and computational correction. The original methods were these. Only productive sequences were kept, with reads annotated to V, D and J genes according to IMGT and analyzed in immunoSEQ Analyzer. Clonality was calculated as one minus the Shannon entropy normalized by log2 of the number of productive unique sequences. For each patient and control, public and private clones were evaluated within the 100 most prevalent clones. A clone was defined as Susac-specific if it was absent from the healthy and MS cohorts, from over a thousand published viral clones and from other ImmuneACCESS disease sequences. In-frame beta chains were kept once TCRdb had trimmed the public reads at Q25 with fastp and called clones with MiXCR. Identical CDR3 proteins give one entry, which carries the most common genes and DNA. The V and J calls, along with clone size, are taken from TCRdb and not from the paper's own processing. For this sample the table gives some 100,000 distinct CDR3 sequences, of which around 95% were detected only once. Together, the top ten hold approximately 0.3% of the sample.

V drops 2 bases and J drops 0 bases, leaving 14 bases in between. Counted from cysteine to phenylalanine, this CDR3 has 15 amino acids. CDR3 DNA is the only sequence kept; it has 45 bases, read in frame from the first base. Sequences DFQATT (CDR1) and SNEGSKA (CDR2) are obtained from the germline V gene (reference sequence). The sequence came from a human donor with Susac syndrome. Sequenced material: CD8+ T cells from PBMCs. The V and J genes are TRBV20-1 and TRBJ2-7; TRBD1 could be the D gene, as 6 bases match. Here the CDR3 is given as CSARSRQESSYEQYF. The DNA sequence is as follows: TGCAGTGCTAGATCCCGACAGGAGAGCTCCTACGAGCAGTACTTC.